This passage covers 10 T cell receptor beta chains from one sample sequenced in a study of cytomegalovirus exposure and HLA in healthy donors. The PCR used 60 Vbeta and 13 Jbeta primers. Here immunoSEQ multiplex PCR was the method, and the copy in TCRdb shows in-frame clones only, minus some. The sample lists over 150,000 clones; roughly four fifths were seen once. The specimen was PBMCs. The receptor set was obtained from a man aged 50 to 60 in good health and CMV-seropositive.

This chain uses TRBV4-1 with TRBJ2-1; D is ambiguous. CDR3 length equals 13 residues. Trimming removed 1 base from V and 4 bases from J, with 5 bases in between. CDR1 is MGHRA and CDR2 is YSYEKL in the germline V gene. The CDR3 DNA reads TGCGCCAGCAGCCAAGCACAGTACAATGAGCAGTTCTTC. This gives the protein CASSQAQYNEQFF.

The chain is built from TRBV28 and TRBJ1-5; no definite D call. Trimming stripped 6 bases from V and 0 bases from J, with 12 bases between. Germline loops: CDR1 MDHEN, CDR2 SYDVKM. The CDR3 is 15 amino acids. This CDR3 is CASSTGEGSNQPQHF. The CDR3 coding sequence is TGTGCCAGCAGCACGGGAGAAGGTAGCAATCAGCCCCAGCATTTT.

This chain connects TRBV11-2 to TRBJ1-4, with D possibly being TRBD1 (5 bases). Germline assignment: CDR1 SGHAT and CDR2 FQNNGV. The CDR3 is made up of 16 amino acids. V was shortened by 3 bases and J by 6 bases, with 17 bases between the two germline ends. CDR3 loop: CASSFQFGGNYEKLFF. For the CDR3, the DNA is TGTGCCAGCAGCTTCCAATTTGGGGGGAACTATGAAAAACTGTTTTTT.

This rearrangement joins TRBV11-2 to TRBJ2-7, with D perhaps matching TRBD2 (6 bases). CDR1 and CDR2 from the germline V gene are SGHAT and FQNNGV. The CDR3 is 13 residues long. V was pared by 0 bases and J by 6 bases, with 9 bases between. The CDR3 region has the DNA TGTGCCAGCAGCTTAGAGAGGGGACTCGAGCAGTACTTC. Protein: CASSLERGLEQYF.

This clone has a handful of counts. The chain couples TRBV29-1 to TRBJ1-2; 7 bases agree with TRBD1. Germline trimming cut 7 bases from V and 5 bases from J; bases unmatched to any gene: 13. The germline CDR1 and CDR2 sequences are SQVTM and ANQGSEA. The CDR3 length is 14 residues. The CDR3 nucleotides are TGCAGCGCCGAGGGGGACGGGACAGCTTATGGCTACACCTTC. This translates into CSAEGDGTAYGYTF.

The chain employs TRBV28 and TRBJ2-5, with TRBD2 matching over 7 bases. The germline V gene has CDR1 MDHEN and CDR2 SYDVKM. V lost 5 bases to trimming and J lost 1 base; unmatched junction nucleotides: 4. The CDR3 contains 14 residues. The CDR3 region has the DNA TGTGCCAGCAGTACGGGACTACCCCAAGAGACCCAGTACTTC. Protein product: CASSTGLPQETQYF.

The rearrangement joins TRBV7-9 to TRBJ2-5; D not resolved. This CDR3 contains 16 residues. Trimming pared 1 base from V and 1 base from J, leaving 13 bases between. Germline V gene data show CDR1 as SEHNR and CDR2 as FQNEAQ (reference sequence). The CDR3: CASSLDYIIAQETQYF. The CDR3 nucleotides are TGTGCCAGCAGCTTAGACTATATAATAGCCCAAGAGACCCAGTACTTC.

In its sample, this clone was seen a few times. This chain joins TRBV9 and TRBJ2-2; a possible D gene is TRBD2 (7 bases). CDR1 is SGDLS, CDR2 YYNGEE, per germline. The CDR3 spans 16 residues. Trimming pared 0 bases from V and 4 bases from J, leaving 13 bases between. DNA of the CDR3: TGTGCCAGCAGCGTAGAGGGGGGGGGCAGCACCGGGGAGCTGTTTTTT. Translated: CASSVEGGGSTGELFF.

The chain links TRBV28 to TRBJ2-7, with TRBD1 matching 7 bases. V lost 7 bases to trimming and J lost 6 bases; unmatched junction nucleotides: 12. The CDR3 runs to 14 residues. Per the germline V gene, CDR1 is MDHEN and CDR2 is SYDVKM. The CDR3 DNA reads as TGTGCCAGCACCCACGGACAGGCACTAAGCGAGCAGTACTTC. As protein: CASTHGQALSEQYF.

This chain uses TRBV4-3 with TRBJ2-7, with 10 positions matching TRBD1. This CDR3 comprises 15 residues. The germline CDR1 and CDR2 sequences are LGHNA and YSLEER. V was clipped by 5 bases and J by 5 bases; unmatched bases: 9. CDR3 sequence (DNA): TGCGCCAGCAGCACCCATCTCGGGACAGGGGACGAGCAGTACTTC. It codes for CASSTHLGTGDEQYF.